These 32 T cell receptor beta chains were sequenced from one sample in a study of blood T cell repertoires in COVID-19. TCRdb's copy holds only in-frame clones and misses some; the assay was immunoSEQ multiplex PCR. Of under 200,000 clones detected, 85% appear once; the ten largest clones hold around 5.2%. Material for sequencing was peripheral blood. These TCRs come from an elderly woman with acute or convalescent COVID-19.

The chain carries TRBV25-1 and TRBJ2-5; 12 nucleotides align to TRBD1. The CDR3 is made up of 16 amino acids. V trimming: 0 bases; J trimming: 4 bases; junction bases outside the gene matches: 3. Germline V gene lookup returns CDR1 MGHDK and CDR2 SYGVNS. CDR3: CASSEYRDRGPETQYF. In DNA, the CDR3 is TGTGCCAGCAGTGAATATAGGGACAGGGGGCCAGAGACCCAGTACTTC.

The gene calls are TRBV6-2 or TRBV6-3 and TRBJ2-7; D not resolved. The CDR3 contains 16 residues. V gave up 5 bases and J gave up 7 bases, with 24 bases separating them. CDR1 is MNHEY, CDR2 SVGEGT, per germline. The chain's CDR3 is CASSDGGHSAQWEQYF. The CDR3 DNA follows: TGTGCCAGCAGTGACGGTGGGCACTCCGCACAGTGGGAGCAGTACTTC.

This rearrangement joins TRBV6-4 to TRBJ2-2; 8 nucleotides agree with TRBD1. Trimming at V came to 4 bases and at J to 7 bases, leaving 8 bases not matched to a gene. Germline V lookup: CDR1 MRHNA, CDR2 SNTAGT. The CDR3 extends over 15 amino acids. This chain's CDR3 is CASSASTGVFGELFF. CDR3 bases: TGTGCCAGCAGTGCGTCGACAGGGGTATTCGGGGAGCTGTTTTTT.

This clone was found once. The rearrangement links TRBV18 to TRBJ2-5; perhaps TRBD2 as D (6 bases). V gave up 2 bases and J gave up 5 bases, with 9 bases separating them. The CDR3 runs 13 residues. Germline CDR1 reads KGHSH; CDR2 reads LQKENI. This chain's CDR3 is CASSPGGVETQYF. CDR3 bases: TGTGCCAGCTCACCAGGAGGGGTTGAGACCCAGTACTTC.

This clone showed up just a few times. The CDR3 DNA is TGTGCCAGCAGCTTAGATATCGGCGGGGAGCTGTTTTTT. It yields the protein CASSLDIGGELFF. The J gene is TRBJ2-2, the V gene TRBV11-2; D is unresolved. This CDR3 contains 13 residues. Trimming removed 0 bases from V and 7 bases from J, with 6 bases in between. CDR1 and CDR2 (germline): SGHAT, FQNNGV.

The rearrangement uses TRBV5-4 and TRBJ1-1, with D perhaps TRBD1 (5 bases). This CDR3 is 14 amino acids long. Between the trimmed V and J ends, which lost 1 base and 5 bases, there was a span of 12 bases. CDR1 and CDR2 from the germline V gene are SGHNT and YYREEE (reference sequence). This CDR3 is CASSLQGARTEAFF. The CDR3 DNA sequence: TGTGCCAGCAGCTTGCAGGGCGCTCGAACTGAAGCTTTCTTT.

The chain joins TRBV5-3 to TRBJ2-5, with TRBD1 matching 7 bases. Being an ORF, TRBV5-3 has a function that is uncertain. The CDR3 runs 14 residues. With V trimmed by 5 bases and J by 2 bases, 6 bases remained unmatched. In DNA, the CDR3 is TGTGCCAGAAGAGAAGGCAGGGGGCAAGAGACCCAGTACTTC. It specifies CARREGRGQETQYF.

The CDR3 region has the DNA TGTGCCAGCAGCCCAGGTTTAGGGCGGGAAGAGGGAGATACGCAGTATTTT. This encodes CASSPGLGREEGDTQYF. The chain employs TRBV7-3 and TRBJ2-3; a possible D gene is TRBD2 (6 bases). Looked up from germline, CDR1 is SGHTA and CDR2 is FQGTGA. V lost 5 bases and J 5 bases, leaving 23 bases between the germline ends. The CDR3 loop spans 17 amino acids.

This rearrangement joins TRBV27 to TRBJ1-6, with TRBD1 as a possible D gene (6 bases). V shed 2 bases and J shed 0 bases, with 8 bases lying between them. Germline lookup yields CDR1 MNHEY and CDR2 SMNVEV (reference sequence). The CDR3 spans 16 residues. The CDR3 region is CASSLTGSSYNSPLHF. CDR3 in DNA: TGTGCCAGCAGTTTAACAGGGAGCTCCTATAATTCACCCCTCCACTTT.

This clone was seen once. CDR3 nucleotide sequence: TGTGCCAGCAGCTTAGTCCGGGGGGGGCGTGGGTCACCCCTCCACTTT. This sequence encodes CASSLVRGGRGSPLHF. V usage is TRBV7-9 and J usage is TRBJ1-6; a possible D gene is TRBD1 (6 bases). This CDR3 has 16 amino acids. The germline V gene has CDR1 SEHNR and CDR2 FQNEAQ (reference sequence). Deletions cut 1 base from V and 10 bases from J, with 17 bases between.

CDR3 DNA: TGTGCCAGCAAGCGTAGCCCGAACACCGGGGAGCTGTTTTTT. It specifies CASKRSPNTGELFF. The gene calls are TRBV7-8 and TRBJ2-2; no reliable D call. CDR1 is SGHVS, CDR2 FQNEAQ, per germline. V was clipped by 7 bases and J by 0 bases, with 9 bases between them. There are 14 residues in the CDR3.

V usage is TRBV19 and J usage is TRBJ2-5; 7 nucleotides match TRBD1. The V segment lost 1 base and the J segment 4 bases; nucleotides outside the gene matches: 3. The CDR3 runs 14 residues. Germline V gene lookup returns CDR1 LNHDA and CDR2 SQIVND (reference sequence). CDR3 in DNA: TGTGCCAGTAGTATAGGCAGACAGGGAGAGACCCAGTACTTC. Protein product: CASSIGRQGETQYF.

The chain has TRBV12-3 or TRBV12-4 and TRBJ2-5; TRBD1 is a possible D gene (6 bases). This CDR3 spans 13 amino acids. Trimming shortened V by 5 bases and J by 5 bases, and 12 bases separated the two germline ends. CDR3 amino acids: CASSITGWETQYF. CDR3 in DNA: TGTGCCAGCAGTATAACAGGGTGGGAGACCCAGTACTTC.

This clone was observed a few times. This rearrangement joins TRBV18 to TRBJ1-5; 8 bases match TRBD1. This CDR3 comprises 16 residues. Germline V gene lookup returns CDR1 KGHSH and CDR2 LQKENI. V was clipped by 3 bases and J by 6 bases; unmatched bases: 10. The CDR3 DNA sequence: TGTGCCAGCTCACCTCTTGGACAGGGCGGTAGTCAGCCCCAGCATTTT. Translated, it gives CASSPLGQGGSQPQHF.

The table lists this clone with a few counts. The chain combines TRBV2 with TRBJ2-5; possible D gene TRBD1, 5 bases. Trimming stripped 5 bases from V and 2 bases from J, with 15 bases between. The CDR3 runs 15 residues. CDR1 and CDR2 from the germline V gene are SNHLY and FYNNEI. CDR3 in amino acids: CASSPDSQEQETQYF. CDR3 DNA: TGTGCCAGCAGTCCTGACAGCCAGGAGCAAGAGACCCAGTACTTC.

The CDR3 is CASTLHRQAGNTIYF. In DNA form, the CDR3 reads TGTGCCAGCACCCTTCACAGGCAGGCTGGAAACACCATATATTTT. This rearrangement joins TRBV28 to TRBJ1-3, with D possibly matching TRBD1 (5 bases). The V end lost 7 bases, the J end lost 2 bases, and 15 bases lay between the germline ends. Germline CDR1 is MDHEN and CDR2 is SYDVKM. This CDR3 region has 15 residues. Filled out from reference TRBV28 and TRBJ1-3, the complete variable domain reads DVKVTQSSRYLVKRTGEKVFLECVQDMDHENMFWYRQDPGLGLRLIYFSYDVKMKEKGDIPEGYSVSREKKERFSLILESASTNQTSMYLCASTLHRQAGNTIYFGEGSWLTVV.

The V call is TRBV28, the J call TRBJ2-7, with 7 bases lining up with TRBD1. CDR3 length: 13 amino acids. V was clipped by 3 bases and J by 5 bases; unmatched bases: 4. CDR1 and CDR2 from the germline V gene are MDHEN and SYDVKM. The CDR3 is CASSLADRDEQYF. In DNA form, the CDR3 reads TGTGCCAGCAGTTTGGCCGACAGGGACGAGCAGTACTTC.

V gene TRBV2 combines with J gene TRBJ2-1; possible D gene TRBD2, 6 bases. The CDR3 length is 12 residues. Trimming shortened V by 7 bases and J by 6 bases, and 10 bases separated the two germline ends. CDR1 and CDR2 from the germline V gene are SNHLY and FYNNEI. CDR3 loop: CASKLGGNEQFF. The CDR3 nucleotides read TGTGCCAGCAAGCTGGGGGGCAATGAGCAGTTCTTC.

V gene TRBV19 combines with J gene TRBJ1-1, with D tentatively TRBD1 (5 bases). This CDR3 has 13 amino acids. The V end was cut by 6 bases, the J end by 11 bases, with 19 bases between. Looked up from germline, CDR1 is LNHDA and CDR2 is SQIVND (reference sequence). CDR3 bases: TGTGCCAGTAGCCCGGGGGGGGATTCGTTGGCTTTCTTT. It is translated as CASSPGGDSLAFF.

The rearrangement links TRBV7-9 to TRBJ1-5; unclear D gene. CDR1 is SEHNR and CDR2 is FQNEAQ in the germline V gene (reference sequence). The CDR3 sequence is 18 residues long. The V and J ends lost 5 bases and 0 bases respectively, with 20 bases between them. The CDR3: CASSHHFEGEYSNQPQHF. CDR3 coding DNA: TGTGCCAGCAGCCATCATTTCGAGGGCGAATATAGCAATCAGCCCCAGCATTTT. Variable domain in full (rest from reference TRBV7-9 and TRBJ1-5): DTGVSQNPRHKITKRGQNVTFRCDPISEHNRLYWYRQTLGQGPEFLTYFQNEAQLEKSRLLSDRFSAERPKGSFSTLEIQRTEQGDSAMYLCASSHHFEGEYSNQPQHFGDGTRLSIL.

Notes on this clone: The junction and the germline gene differ at one end; a read error may be behind it. The chain is built from TRBV3-1 (or the pseudogene TRBV3-2) and TRBJ1-3; D is possibly TRBD1 (5 bases). This CDR3 region has 11 residues. Germline V CDR1 and CDR2: LGHDT, YNNKEL (reference sequence). The CDR3 DNA reads as TGTGCCAGCAGCCAGGGGCCCCGAGCCGATTTT. Encoded protein: CASSQGPRADF.

V is TRBV7-9 and J is TRBJ1-2, with D unclear. The germline V gene has CDR1 SEHNR and CDR2 FQNEAQ (reference sequence). CDR3 length: 14 amino acids. Trimming took off 3 bases at V and 6 bases at J, with 14 bases between the two ends. The CDR3 region has the DNA TGTGCCAGCAGCTTCCGGGGAGGCCTGAATGGCTACACCTTC. This encodes CASSFRGGLNGYTF.

The chain carries TRBV2 and TRBJ2-6; no clear D. V shed 7 bases and J shed 0 bases, with 4 bases lying between them. Germline V gene data show CDR1 as SNHLY and CDR2 as FYNNEI. The CDR3 is made up of 13 amino acids. CDR3 region: CASTYSGANVLTF. The CDR3 DNA sequence: TGTGCCAGCACCTACTCTGGGGCCAACGTCCTGACTTTC.

The chain employs TRBV7-2 and TRBJ2-3, with 7 bases aligning to TRBD2. The CDR3 contains 17 residues. Trimming took 2 bases from V and 1 from J; bases not matched to a gene: 9. CDR1 is SGHTA, CDR2 FQGNSA, per germline. DNA for the CDR3: TGTGCCAGCAGCTTATCTTCCGCGGGAGCTGGCACAGATACGCAGTATTTT. Encoded protein: CASSLSSAGAGTDTQYF.

This chain joins TRBV3-1 (or the pseudogene TRBV3-2) and TRBJ1-1, with a possible D match to TRBD1 (5 bases). The germline gives CDR1 LGHDT, CDR2 YNNKEL (reference sequence). The CDR3 is 12 amino acids. Trimming removed 0 bases from V and 11 bases from J, with 10 bases in between. CDR3 sequence: CASSQEGRVAFF. DNA of the CDR3: TGTGCCAGCAGCCAAGAGGGCAGGGTCGCTTTCTTT.

The chain uses TRBV29-1 and TRBJ2-5; 7 bases map to TRBD2. J was trimmed by 3 bases and V by 8 bases; bases with no gene match: 6. The CDR3 totals 12 residues. Germline V gives CDR1 SQVTM, CDR2 ANQGSEA. The CDR3 region has the DNA TGCAGCCTGAGCCGGGGGGAAGAGACCCAGTACTTC. The encoded protein is CSLSRGEETQYF.

The CDR3 loop reads CASSPSQTGRNQPQHF. In DNA form, the CDR3 reads TGTGCCAGCTCTCCTTCCCAGACAGGGCGCAATCAGCCCCAGCATTTT. This chain uses TRBV18 with TRBJ1-5; 7 bases fit TRBD1. The CDR3 is 16 residues long. Germline V gene sequence: CDR1 KGHSH, CDR2 LQKENI. V shed 6 bases, J shed 2 bases, and the junction held 10 bases outside the gene matches.

This clone was counted only a few times. The V call is TRBV4-2, the J call TRBJ2-7; TRBD1 aligns across 8 bases. This CDR3 is 13 amino acids long. The germline V gene encodes CDR1 LGHNA and CDR2 YNFKEQ. Trimming at V came to 11 bases and at J to 0 bases, leaving 6 bases not matched to a gene. CDR3 sequence: CAAGTGVSYEQYF. CDR3 in DNA: TGTGCCGCAGGGACAGGCGTCTCCTACGAGCAGTACTTC.

The J gene is TRBJ1-5, the V gene TRBV12-5, with 7 positions matching TRBD1. The germline V gene has CDR1 LGHNT and CDR2 FRNRAP. J lost 4 bases, V lost 7 bases, and 4 bases had no gene match. The CDR3 runs to 13 residues. CDR3 loop: CASAPTGNQPQHF. The DNA for the CDR3 is TGTGCTAGTGCCCCGACAGGGAATCAGCCCCAGCATTTT.

This chain links TRBV28 with TRBJ2-1; D is unresolved. The V and J ends lost 4 bases and 12 bases respectively, with 10 bases between them. Germline V lookup: CDR1 MDHEN, CDR2 SYDVKM. The CDR3 is 11 residues long. The CDR3 DNA reads as TGTGCCAGCAGTTCCCCTTTCGGGCAGTTCTTC. Protein sequence: CASSSPFGQFF.

The chain has TRBV7-8 and TRBJ1-1; 8 bases align to TRBD1. Germline V CDR1 and CDR2: SGHVS, FQNEAQ. The CDR3 has 17 residues. V was clipped by 5 bases and J by 10 bases; unmatched bases: 21. The CDR3 loop reads CASSRGTGGPGRSGAFF. In DNA, the CDR3 is TGTGCCAGCAGCCGCGGGACAGGAGGACCAGGTCGCTCAGGAGCTTTCTTT.

This clone has a handful of counts. V usage is TRBV5-6 and J usage is TRBJ2-2; TRBD2 might be the D (6 bases). Trimming stripped 5 bases from V and 3 bases from J, with 11 bases between. Germline V gives CDR1 SGHDT, CDR2 YYEEEE. The CDR3 length is 14 residues. The CDR3 here is CASRRGEYTGELFF. CDR3 DNA sequence: TGTGCCAGCAGGCGCGGGGAGTACACCGGGGAGCTGTTTTTT.